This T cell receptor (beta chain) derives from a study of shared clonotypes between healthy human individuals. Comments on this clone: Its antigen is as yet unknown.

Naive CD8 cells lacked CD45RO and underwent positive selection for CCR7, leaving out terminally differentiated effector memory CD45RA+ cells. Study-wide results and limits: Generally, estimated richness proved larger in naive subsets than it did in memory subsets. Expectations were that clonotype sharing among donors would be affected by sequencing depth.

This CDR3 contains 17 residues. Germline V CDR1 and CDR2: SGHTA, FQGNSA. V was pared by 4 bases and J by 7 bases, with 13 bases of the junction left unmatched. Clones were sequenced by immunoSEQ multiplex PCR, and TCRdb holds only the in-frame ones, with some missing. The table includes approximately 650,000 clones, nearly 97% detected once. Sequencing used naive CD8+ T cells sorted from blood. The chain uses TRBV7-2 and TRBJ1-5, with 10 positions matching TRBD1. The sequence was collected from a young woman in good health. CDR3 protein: CASSYGTGEVSGQPQHF. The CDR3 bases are TGTGCCAGCAGCTACGGGACAGGGGAAGTATCTGGGCAGCCCCAGCATTTT.